This TCR beta chain was recovered during a study of graft-versus-host responses after intestinal transplantation. Profiled with immunoSEQ multiplex PCR; TCRdb holds only in-frame clones, not every one. This sample has about 120,000 clones, with 90% found just once. This clone was seen once. The antigen is unknown. This CDR3 is 13 amino acids long. The V gene's germline CDR1 is MDHEN and CDR2 SYDVKM. Trimming cost V 7 bases and J 1 base, with 10 bases left between them. This sequence joins TRBV28 and TRBJ1-1; D may be TRBD1 (6 bases). This sequence was found in a human donor who received an intestinal transplant. This specimen consisted of unstimulated CD4+ T cells sorted from spleen or lymph node cells, obtained before intestinal transplant. This CDR3 reads CASTLQGNTEAFF. For the CDR3, the DNA is TGTGCCAGCACCTTACAGGGGAACACTGAAGCTTTCTTT. Supplemented by reference TRBV28 and TRBJ1-1, the full variable domain reads DVKVTQSSRYLVKRTGEKVFLECVQDMDHENMFWYRQDPGLGLRLIYFSYDVKMKEKGDIPEGYSVSREKKERFSLILESASTNQTSMYLCASTLQGNTEAFFGQGTRLTVV.